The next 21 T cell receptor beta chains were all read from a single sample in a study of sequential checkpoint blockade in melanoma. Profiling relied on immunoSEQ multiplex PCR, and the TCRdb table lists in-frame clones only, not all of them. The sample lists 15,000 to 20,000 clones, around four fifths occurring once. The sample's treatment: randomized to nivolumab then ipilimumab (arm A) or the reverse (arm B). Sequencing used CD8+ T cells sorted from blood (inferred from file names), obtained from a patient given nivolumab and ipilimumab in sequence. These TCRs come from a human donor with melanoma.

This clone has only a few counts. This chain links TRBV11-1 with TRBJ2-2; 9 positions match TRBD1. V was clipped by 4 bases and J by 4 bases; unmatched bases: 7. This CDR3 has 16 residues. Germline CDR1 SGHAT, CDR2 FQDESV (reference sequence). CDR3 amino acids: CASSSNRGRFTGELFF. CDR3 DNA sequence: TGTGCCAGCAGCTCAAACAGGGGGCGGTTCACCGGGGAGCTGTTTTTT. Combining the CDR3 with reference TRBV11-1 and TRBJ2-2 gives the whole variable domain EAEVAQSPRYKITEKSQAVAFWCDPISGHATLYWYRQILGQGPELLVQFQDESVVDDSQLPKDRFSAERLKGVDSTLKIQPAELGDSAMYLCASSSNRGRFTGELFFGEGSRLTVL.

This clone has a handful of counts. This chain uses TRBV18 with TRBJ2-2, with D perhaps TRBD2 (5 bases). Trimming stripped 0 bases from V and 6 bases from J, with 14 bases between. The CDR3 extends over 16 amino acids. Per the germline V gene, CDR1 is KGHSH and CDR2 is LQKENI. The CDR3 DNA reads TGTGCCAGCTCACCACCGAAGGGAGTGTCTTCCGGGGAGCTGTTTTTT. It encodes CASSPPKGVSSGELFF. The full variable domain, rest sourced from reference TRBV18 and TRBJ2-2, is NAGVMQNPRHLVRRRGQEARLRCSPMKGHSHVYWYRQLPEEGLKFMVYLQKENIIDESGMPKERFSAEFPKEGPSILRIQQVVRGDSAAYFCASSPPKGVSSGELFFGEGSRLTVL.

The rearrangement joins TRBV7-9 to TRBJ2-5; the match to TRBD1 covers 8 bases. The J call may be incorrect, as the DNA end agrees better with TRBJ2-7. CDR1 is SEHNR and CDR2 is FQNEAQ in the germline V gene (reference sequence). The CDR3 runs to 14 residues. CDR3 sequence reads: CASSLGAGGDEQYF. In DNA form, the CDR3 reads TGTGCCAGCAGCTTAGGCGCAGGGGGCGACGAGCAGTACTTC.

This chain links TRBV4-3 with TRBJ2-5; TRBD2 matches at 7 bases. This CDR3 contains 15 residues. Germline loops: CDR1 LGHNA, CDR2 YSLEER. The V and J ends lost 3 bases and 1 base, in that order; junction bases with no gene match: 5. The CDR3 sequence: CASSQEGTTQETQYF. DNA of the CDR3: TGCGCCAGCAGCCAGGAGGGGACTACCCAAGAGACCCAGTACTTC.

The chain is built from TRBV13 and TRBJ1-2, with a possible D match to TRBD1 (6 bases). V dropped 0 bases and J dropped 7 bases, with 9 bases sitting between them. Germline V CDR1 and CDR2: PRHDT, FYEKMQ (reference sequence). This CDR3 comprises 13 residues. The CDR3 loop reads CASSLGQGFGYTF. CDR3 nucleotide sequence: TGTGCCAGCAGCTTAGGCCAGGGGTTTGGCTACACCTTC.

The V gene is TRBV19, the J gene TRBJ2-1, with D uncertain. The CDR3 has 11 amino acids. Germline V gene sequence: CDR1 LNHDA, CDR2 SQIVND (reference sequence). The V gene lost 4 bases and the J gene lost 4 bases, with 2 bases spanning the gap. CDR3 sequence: CASSTYNEQFF. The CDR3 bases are TGTGCCAGTAGTACTTACAATGAGCAGTTCTTC.

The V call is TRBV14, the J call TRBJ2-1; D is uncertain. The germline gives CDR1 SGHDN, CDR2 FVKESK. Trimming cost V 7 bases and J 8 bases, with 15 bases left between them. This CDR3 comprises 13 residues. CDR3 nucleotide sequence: TGTGCCAGCACCTTAGAGTTGGGCGATGAGCAGTTCTTC. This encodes CASTLELGDEQFF.

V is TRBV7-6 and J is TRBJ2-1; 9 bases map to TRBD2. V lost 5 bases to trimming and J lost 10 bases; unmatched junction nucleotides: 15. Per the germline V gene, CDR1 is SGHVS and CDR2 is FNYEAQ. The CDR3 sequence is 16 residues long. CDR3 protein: CASSPRAVAGVWEQFF. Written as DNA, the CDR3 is TGTGCCAGCAGCCCTAGGGCGGTAGCGGGGGTCTGGGAGCAGTTCTTC.

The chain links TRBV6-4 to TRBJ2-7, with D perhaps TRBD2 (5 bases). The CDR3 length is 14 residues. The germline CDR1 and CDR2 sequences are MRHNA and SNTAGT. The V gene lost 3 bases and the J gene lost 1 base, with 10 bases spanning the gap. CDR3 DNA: TGTGCCAGCAGTGAGAGTAGCGAATCCTACGAGCAGTACTTC. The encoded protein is CASSESSESYEQYF.

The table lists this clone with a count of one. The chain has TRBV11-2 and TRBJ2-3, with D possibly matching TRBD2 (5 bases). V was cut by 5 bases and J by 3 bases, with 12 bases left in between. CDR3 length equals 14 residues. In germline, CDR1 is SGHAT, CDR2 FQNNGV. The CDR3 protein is CASSPGKGTDTQYF. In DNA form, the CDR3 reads TGTGCCAGCAGCCCCGGGAAGGGAACAGATACGCAGTATTTT.

The CDR3 nucleotides read TGTGCCAGCAGTGCCACAACGGGGGGTACAGATACGCAGTATTTT. Amino acids: CASSATTGGTDTQYF. This rearrangement joins TRBV6-4 to TRBJ2-3; 7 nucleotides align to TRBD2. This CDR3 is built from 15 residues. V shed 4 bases, J shed 3 bases, and the junction held 7 bases outside the gene matches. The V gene's germline CDR1 is MRHNA and CDR2 SNTAGT.

The CDR3 sequence: CASSALGLATNYEQYF. The CDR3 coding sequence is TGTGCCAGCAGTGCCCTTGGACTAGCCACCAACTACGAGCAGTACTTC. The V call is TRBV27, the J call TRBJ2-7; 8 bases agree with TRBD2. V dropped 5 bases and J dropped 3; count of bases not matched to a gene: 12. The CDR3 is made up of 16 amino acids. Germline V gene data show CDR1 as MNHEY and CDR2 as SMNVEV (reference sequence).

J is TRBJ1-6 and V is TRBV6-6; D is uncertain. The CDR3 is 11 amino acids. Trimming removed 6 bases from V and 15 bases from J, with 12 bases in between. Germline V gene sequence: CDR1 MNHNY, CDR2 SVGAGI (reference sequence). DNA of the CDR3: TGTGCCAGCAGCCAGAACGACATCCTCCACTTT. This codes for CASSQNDILHF.

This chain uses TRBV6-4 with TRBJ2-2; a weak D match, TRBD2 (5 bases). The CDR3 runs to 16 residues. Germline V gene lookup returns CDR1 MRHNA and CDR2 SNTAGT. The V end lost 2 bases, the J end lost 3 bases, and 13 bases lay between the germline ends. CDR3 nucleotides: TGTGCCAGCAGTGACCAGGCTAGCCTCGACACCGGGGAGCTGTTTTTT. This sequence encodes CASSDQASLDTGELFF.

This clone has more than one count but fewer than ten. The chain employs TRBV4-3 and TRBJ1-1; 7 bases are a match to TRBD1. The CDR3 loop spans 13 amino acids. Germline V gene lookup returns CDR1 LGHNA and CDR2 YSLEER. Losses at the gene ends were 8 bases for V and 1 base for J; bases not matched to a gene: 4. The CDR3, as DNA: TGCGCCAGCTCCGGGACAGAGAACACTGAAGCTTTCTTT. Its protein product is CASSGTENTEAFF.

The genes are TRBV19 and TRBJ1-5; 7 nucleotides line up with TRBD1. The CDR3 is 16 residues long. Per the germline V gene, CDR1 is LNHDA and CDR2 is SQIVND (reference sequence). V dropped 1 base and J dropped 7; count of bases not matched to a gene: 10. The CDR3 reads CASSIAHFRGAQPQHF. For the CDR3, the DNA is TGTGCCAGTAGTATAGCCCATTTCAGGGGGGCCCAGCCCCAGCATTTT.

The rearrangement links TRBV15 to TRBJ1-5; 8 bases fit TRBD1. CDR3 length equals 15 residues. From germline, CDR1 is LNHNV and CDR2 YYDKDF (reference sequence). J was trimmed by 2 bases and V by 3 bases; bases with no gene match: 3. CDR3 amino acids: CATSRGTGGNQPQHF. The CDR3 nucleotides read TGTGCCACCAGCAGGGGGACAGGCGGCAATCAGCCCCAGCATTTT.

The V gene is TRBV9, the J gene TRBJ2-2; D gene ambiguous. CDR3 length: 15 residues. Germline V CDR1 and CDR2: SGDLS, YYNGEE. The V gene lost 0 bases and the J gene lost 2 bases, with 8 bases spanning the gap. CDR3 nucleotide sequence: TGTGCCAGCAGCGTAGGAACCACAAACACCGGGGAGCTGTTTTTT. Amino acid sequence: CASSVGTTNTGELFF.

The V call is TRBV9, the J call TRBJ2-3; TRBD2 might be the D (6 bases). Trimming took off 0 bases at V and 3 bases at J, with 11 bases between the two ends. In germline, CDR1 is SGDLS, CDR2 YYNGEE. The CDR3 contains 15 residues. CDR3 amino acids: CASSVVGRGTDTQYF. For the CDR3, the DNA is TGTGCCAGCAGCGTAGTGGGGCGGGGTACAGATACGCAGTATTTT.

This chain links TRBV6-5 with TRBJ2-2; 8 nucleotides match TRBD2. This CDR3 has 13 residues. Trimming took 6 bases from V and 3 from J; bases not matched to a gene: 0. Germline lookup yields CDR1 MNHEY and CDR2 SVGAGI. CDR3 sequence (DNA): TGTGCCAGCAGGACTAGCGACACCGGGGAGCTGTTTTTT. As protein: CASRTSDTGELFF.

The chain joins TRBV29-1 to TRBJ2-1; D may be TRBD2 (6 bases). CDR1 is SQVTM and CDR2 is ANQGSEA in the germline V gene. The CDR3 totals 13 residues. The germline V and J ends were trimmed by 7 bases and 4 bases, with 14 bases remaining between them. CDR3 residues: CSGGWGGYNEQFF. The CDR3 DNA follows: TGCAGCGGGGGTTGGGGAGGTTACAATGAGCAGTTCTTC.